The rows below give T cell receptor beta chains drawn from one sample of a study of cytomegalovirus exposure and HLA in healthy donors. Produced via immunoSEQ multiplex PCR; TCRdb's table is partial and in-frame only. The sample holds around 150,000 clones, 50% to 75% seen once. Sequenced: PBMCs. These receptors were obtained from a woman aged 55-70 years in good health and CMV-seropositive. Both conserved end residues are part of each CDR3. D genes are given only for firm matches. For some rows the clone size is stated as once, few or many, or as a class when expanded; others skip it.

CDR3: CASSTGVDGQPQHF
DNA: TGTGCCAGCAGTACAGGGGTTGACGGTCAGCCCCAGCATTTT
J: TRBJ1-5
V: TRBV27
size: -
D: TRBD1

CDR3: CASSSGTSRANEQYF
DNA: TGCGCCAGCAGTTCCGGGACTAGCAGGGCCAACGAGCAGTACTTC
J: TRBJ2-7
V: TRBV10-2
size: -
D: TRBD2

CDR3: CASSFRDGWVAGAGEQYF
DNA: TGTGCCAGCAGCTTCCGGGATGGGTGGGTAGCGGGAGCGGGGGAGCAGTACTTC
J: TRBJ2-7
V: TRBV5-4
size: few
D: TRBD2

CDR3: CASSYEYNLNTEAFF
DNA: TGTGCCAGCAGTTATGAATATAACTTGAACACTGAAGCTTTCTTT
J: TRBJ1-1
V: TRBV28
size: -
D: -

CDR3: CASSPGGLAYEQYF
DNA: TGTGCCAGCAGCCCGGGAGGACTAGCCTACGAGCAGTACTTC
J: TRBJ2-7
V: TRBV7-3
size: -
D: TRBD2

CDR3: CASSLGGGELFF
DNA: TGTGCCAGCAGTCTAGGGGGCGGGGAGCTGTTTTTT
J: TRBJ2-2
V: TRBV5-4
size: -
D: -

CDR3: CASSRQGHTQYF
DNA: TGTGCCAGCAGTAGACAGGGACATACGCAGTATTTT
J: TRBJ2-3
V: TRBV2
size: -
D: TRBD1

CDR3: CAISEERREGATDTQYF
DNA: TGTGCCATCAGTGAGGAGAGGCGGGAGGGGGCCACAGATACGCAGTATTTT
J: TRBJ2-3
V: TRBV10-3
size: -
D: TRBD2

CDR3: CASSEGAGETSYEQYF
DNA: TGCGCCAGCAGTGAGGGGGCGGGAGAGACCTCCTACGAGCAGTACTTC
J: TRBJ2-7
V: TRBV10-1
size: -
D: TRBD2

CDR3: CASSGGLAANTGELFF
DNA: TGCGCCAGCAGCGGAGGACTAGCGGCGAACACCGGGGAGCTGTTTTTT
J: TRBJ2-2
V: TRBV5-1
size: -
D: TRBD2

CDR3: CASSPGTSGDYNEQFF
DNA: TGCGCCAGCAGCCCTGGGACTAGCGGGGACTACAATGAGCAGTTCTTC
J: TRBJ2-1
V: TRBV4-3
size: -
D: TRBD2

CDR3: CASSHGTGGGYGYTF
DNA: TGTGCCAGCAGCCATGGGACAGGGGGTGGCTATGGCTACACCTTC
J: TRBJ1-2
V: TRBV7-2
size: -
D: TRBD1

CDR3: CASSPLRDRGIYNEQFF
DNA: TGTGCCAGCTCACCACTACGGGACAGGGGGATCTACAATGAGCAGTTCTTC
J: TRBJ2-1
V: TRBV18
size: -
D: TRBD1

CDR3: CASSSSYGYTF
DNA: TGTGCCAGCAGTTCATCCTATGGCTACACCTTC
J: TRBJ1-2
V: TRBV28
size: -
D: -

CDR3: CASSLEPQRKNEQFF
DNA: TGTGCCAGCAGCTTAGAACCCCAGCGAAAGAATGAGCAGTTCTTC
J: TRBJ2-1
V: TRBV7-3
size: few
D: -

CDR3: CASSRLTGDTEAFF
DNA: TGTGCCAGCTCACGCCTCACGGGGGACACTGAAGCTTTCTTT
J: TRBJ1-1
V: TRBV18
size: -
D: -